The rows below give T cell receptor beta chains drawn from one sample of a study of CD8+ T cells in alopecia areata. Profiled with immunoSEQ multiplex PCR; TCRdb holds only in-frame clones, not every one. Here the sample spans about 210,000 clones, more than 45% being singletons. The specimen was CD4+ T cells sorted from blood, collected at week 4, from a patient treated with tofacitinib. The receptors were gathered from a human donor with alopecia areata. Each CDR3 is given with its conserved first and last residue.

v_call,j_call,cdr3_aa
TRBV5-6,TRBJ1-1,CASSRVGQGRTEAFF
TRBV7-9,TRBJ2-1,CASSLASGIWEQFF
TRBV5-6,TRBJ2-2,CASSIQGPNTGELFF
TRBV5-6,TRBJ1-4,CASSQPTGSVGEKLFF
TRBV15,TRBJ1-5,CATSATGWQPQHF
TRBV5-1,TRBJ1-3,CASSTGVVFGNTIYF
TRBV6-5,TRBJ2-2,CASSRLARTGELFF
TRBV2,TRBJ1-4,CANGEMMGEKLFF
TRBV4-3,TRBJ2-3,CASSQEPPPGPPGDTQYF
TRBV7-9,TRBJ1-2,CASSTDRGNGYTF
TRBV7-6,TRBJ2-3,CASTRTSGRTDTQYF
TRBV5-1,TRBJ2-7,CASSLMGDRGHEQYF
TRBV30,TRBJ2-1,CAWREIISGYNEQFF
TRBV28,TRBJ2-7,CASSLWGAGAYEQYF
TRBV2,TRBJ2-5,CASAGTATRETQYF
TRBV9,TRBJ2-1,CASSVIAGDSYNEQFF
TRBV2,TRBJ1-1,CASSRQISNTEAFF
TRBV5-5,TRBJ1-1,CASSLGSQAAFF
TRBV6-6,TRBJ1-2,CASSLGGTLYGYTF
TRBV28,TRBJ2-7,CASRPGTGLHEQYF
TRBV6-1,TRBJ2-5,CASSVGIRGAGGQETQYF
TRBV19,TRBJ2-7,CASSVQGTSTYEQYF
TRBV18,TRBJ1-3,CASSHGQTGNTIYF
TRBV27,TRBJ2-3,CASSVPGTSQYF
TRBV4-1,TRBJ2-7,CASSQVPSYEQYF
TRBV5-6,TRBJ2-1,CASGPGASYNEQFF
TRBV5-6,TRBJ2-3,CASSPSAGNQQYF